The 28 T cell receptor beta chains below come from one sample, sequenced in a study of response to subunit inactivated influenza vaccine. TCRdb reprocessed the RT-PCR reads with MiXCR, giving one entry per CDR3 protein. The profile shows about 480,000 distinct CDR3 sequences, roughly 23% of them singletons. The specimen comprised CD4+ T cells sorted from PBMCs, sampled more than 4 days after vaccination. These receptors were taken from a man in his forties or fifties who received an inactivated influenza vaccine.

The chain has TRBV11-2 and TRBJ2-3; 8 nucleotides line up with TRBD1. Per the germline V gene, CDR1 is SGHAT and CDR2 is FQNNGV. V dropped 4 bases and J dropped 1; count of bases not matched to a gene: 10. The CDR3 covers 17 residues. DNA for the CDR3: TGTGCCAGCAGCTCGACCCGTGCAGGGGGCCGCACAGATACGCAGTATTTT. It codes for CASSSTRAGGRTDTQYF.

This clonotype was seen more than once but under ten times. The chain is built from TRBV12-3 or TRBV12-4 and TRBJ2-2; 11 positions match TRBD1. V shed 6 bases, J shed 6 bases, and the junction held 12 bases outside the gene matches. This CDR3 has 17 amino acids. The CDR3 coding sequence is TGTGCCAGCAGGAAGGACAGGGGGCTCCTGAATGCCGGGGAGCTGTTTTTT. It encodes CASRKDRGLLNAGELFF.

The CDR3 region is CAISVRGRSDTQYF. CDR3 DNA: TGTGCCATCAGTGTCAGGGGGCGATCAGATACGCAGTATTTT. The chain is built from TRBV10-3 and TRBJ2-3; 8 nucleotides match TRBD1. CDR1 and CDR2 from the germline V gene are ENHRY and SYGVKD. This CDR3 spans 14 amino acids. Trimming cost V 4 bases and J 4 bases; bases outside gene matches: 4.

This clonotype was seen more than once but under ten times. V is TRBV20-1 and J is TRBJ1-1; D gene unclear. CDR1 is DFQATT and CDR2 is SNEGSKA in the germline V gene (reference sequence). V lost 4 bases to trimming and J lost 2 bases, with 11 bases between them. The CDR3 extends over 13 amino acids. CDR3 sequence: CSAIQPLNTEAFF. CDR3 nucleotide sequence: TGCAGTGCTATTCAGCCATTAAACACTGAAGCTTTCTTT.

The J gene is TRBJ2-1, the V gene TRBV7-8; D call uncertain. The CDR3 extends over 15 amino acids. Per the germline V gene, CDR1 is SGHVS and CDR2 is FQNEAQ. Trimming took off 2 bases at V and 1 base at J, with 9 bases between the two ends. CDR3 amino acids: CASSLMRLSYNEQFF. As DNA, the CDR3 is TGTGCCAGCAGCTTAATGAGGCTATCCTACAATGAGCAGTTCTTC.

This chain links TRBV20-1 with TRBJ1-1; no clear D. Trimming shortened V by 0 bases and J by 2 bases, and 10 bases separated the two germline ends. The germline CDR1 and CDR2 sequences are DFQATT and SNEGSKA (reference sequence). The CDR3 has 14 amino acids. CDR3 amino acids: CSAREGSSNTEAFF. The CDR3 bases are TGCAGTGCTAGAGAAGGCAGCAGCAACACTGAAGCTTTCTTT.

This clonotype was found a few times. The V gene is TRBV25-1, the J gene TRBJ2-7; no definite D call. The CDR3 is made up of 15 amino acids. Trimming removed 8 bases from V and 1 base from J, with 18 bases in between. CDR1 is MGHDK, CDR2 SYGVNS, per germline. CDR3: CASPTLTIASYEQYF. As DNA, the CDR3 is TGTGCCAGCCCTACCCTCACTATAGCATCCTACGAGCAGTACTTC.

This clonotype has a count of ten or more. This chain connects TRBV7-2 to TRBJ2-7; TRBD2 aligns across 12 bases. Germline V gives CDR1 SGHTA, CDR2 FQGNSA. The trim removed 1 base at V and 2 bases at J, leaving 0 bases unmatched. CDR3 length equals 15 residues. In DNA, the CDR3 is TGTGCCAGCAGCTTAGGACTAGCGGGAGCCTACGAGCAGTACTTC. This encodes CASSLGLAGAYEQYF.

The V gene is TRBV6-2 or TRBV6-3, the J gene TRBJ1-2, with D maybe TRBD1 (5 bases). This CDR3 comprises 14 residues. CDR1 and CDR2 (germline): MNHEY, SVGEGT. V was clipped by 4 bases and J by 8 bases, with 17 bases between them. The CDR3 sequence is CASSSPGTSGGYTF. CDR3 in DNA: TGTGCCAGCAGTTCCCCCGGGACTTCAGGCGGCTACACCTTC.

The chain joins TRBV12-3 or TRBV12-4 to TRBJ2-2, with 8 bases identical to TRBD1. The CDR3 contains 16 residues. Trimming took 5 bases from V and 1 from J; bases not matched to a gene: 6. The CDR3 loop is CASSPRGPRNTGELFF. CDR3 nucleotide sequence: TGTGCCAGCAGTCCCAGGGGGCCGCGGAACACCGGGGAGCTGTTTTTT.

The chain combines TRBV28 with TRBJ2-7, with 15 bases matching TRBD2. This CDR3 spans 18 amino acids. From germline, CDR1 is MDHEN and CDR2 SYDVKM. V lost 7 bases, J lost 3 bases, and 13 bases stayed unmatched. CDR3 loop: CASKKPGLAGGSLYEQYF. DNA for the CDR3: TGTGCCAGCAAGAAACCGGGACTAGCGGGAGGTTCCCTCTACGAGCAGTACTTC.

This clonotype was observed a few times. The chain recombines TRBV25-1 with TRBJ2-1; D gene uncertain. With 1 base removed from V and 4 bases from J, the gap between germline ends came to 8 bases. CDR3 size: 14 residues. Germline V CDR1 and CDR2: MGHDK, SYGVNS. The CDR3 loop reads CASSESMDYNEQFF. The CDR3 nucleotides read TGTGCCAGCAGTGAATCGATGGATTACAATGAGCAGTTCTTC.

This clonotype was seen a single time. The rearrangement links TRBV7-8 to TRBJ2-6; 10 bases match TRBD1. After removal of 5 bases from V and 1 base from J, the junction contained 11 bases not matched to a gene. The CDR3 has 19 residues. In germline, CDR1 is SGHVS, CDR2 FQNEAQ. The CDR3 coding sequence is TGTGCCAGCAGCCCCCCCCGGGGACAGGGGCCATCTGGGGCCAACGTCCTGACTTTC. It yields the protein CASSPPRGQGPSGANVLTF.

This clonotype came up a few times. The chain has TRBV20-1 and TRBJ1-1; D gene uncertain. Germline V gene data show CDR1 as DFQATT and CDR2 as SNEGSKA (reference sequence). The CDR3 sequence is 12 residues long. The V end was cut by 3 bases, the J end by 9 bases, with 14 bases between. The CDR3 loop reads CSASRDIHKAFF. The CDR3, as DNA: TGCAGTGCTAGCCGTGATATTCATAAAGCTTTCTTT.

This chain links TRBV6-2 or TRBV6-3 with TRBJ1-1, with D perhaps TRBD1 (5 bases). The V end was cut by 6 bases, the J end by 6 bases, with 17 bases between. The germline V gene encodes CDR1 MNHEY and CDR2 SVGEGT. This CDR3 is 14 amino acids long. This CDR3 is CASRLGGGRAEAFF. The DNA of the CDR3 is TGTGCCAGCAGGCTCGGGGGTGGCAGGGCTGAAGCTTTCTTT.

The table lists this clonotype with a few counts. V usage is TRBV20-1 and J usage is TRBJ2-6; 7 bases map to TRBD2. Losses at the gene ends were 5 bases for V and 0 bases for J; bases not matched to a gene: 7. The CDR3 has 16 amino acids. CDR1 and CDR2 (germline): DFQATT, SNEGSKA (reference sequence). The CDR3 DNA follows: TGCAGTGCTTCTACTAGCGTTGGCTCTGGGGCCAACGTCCTGACTTTC. Translated, it gives CSASTSVGSGANVLTF.

The chain combines TRBV20-1 with TRBJ2-3; 7 bases are shared with TRBD2. The germline gives CDR1 DFQATT, CDR2 SNEGSKA (reference sequence). V shed 3 bases, J shed 5 bases, and the junction held 8 bases outside the gene matches. The CDR3 length is 14 residues. The chain's CDR3 is CSASGTSELDTQYF. Here the CDR3 DNA reads TGCAGTGCTAGTGGTACTAGCGAACTAGATACGCAGTATTTT.

This chain uses TRBV27 with TRBJ1-5; the D is unclear. CDR1 is MNHEY, CDR2 SMNVEV, per germline (reference sequence). The V gene lost 7 bases and the J gene lost 3 bases, with 16 bases spanning the gap. The CDR3 has 15 amino acids. Here the CDR3 DNA reads TGTGCCAGCATTATCAGGACGGGAAACAATCAGCCCCAGCATTTT. Translating gives CASIIRTGNNQPQHF.

This clonotype was recorded a few times. The CDR3 protein is CASSSTREWGAYEQYF. DNA for the CDR3: TGTGCCAGCAGCTCCACACGGGAGTGGGGAGCCTACGAGCAGTACTTC. This chain joins TRBV5-6 and TRBJ2-7, with D possibly matching TRBD2 (6 bases). Between the trimmed V and J ends, which lost 3 bases and 2 bases, there was a span of 18 bases. Germline CDR1 SGHDT, CDR2 YYEEEE. CDR3 size: 16 residues.

This clonotype was detected a few times. This chain uses TRBV12-3 or TRBV12-4 with TRBJ1-6, with no clear D. The CDR3 sequence is 14 residues long. V was shortened by 3 bases and J by 9 bases, with 12 bases between the two germline ends. CDR3 protein: CASSFASGGSPLHF. The CDR3 DNA reads as TGTGCCAGCAGTTTCGCCTCGGGTGGTTCACCCCTCCACTTT.

This clonotype was counted between two and nine times. This rearrangement joins TRBV12-3 or TRBV12-4 to TRBJ1-6, with TRBD1 matching over 7 bases. This CDR3 contains 14 residues. Trimming cost V 5 bases and J 15 bases; bases outside gene matches: 13. The DNA for the CDR3 is TGTGCCAGCAGTCCGGGACAGCGAGTTAATCACCTCCACTTT. Translating it yields CASSPGQRVNHLHF.

This chain uses TRBV7-9 with TRBJ1-1; D not certain. Trimming removed 1 base from V and 2 bases from J, with 11 bases in between. The germline CDR1 and CDR2 sequences are SEHNR and FQNEAQ (reference sequence). The CDR3 loop spans 15 amino acids. CDR3 nucleotide sequence: TGTGCCAGCAGCTTAGGTACCAGGCCAAACACTGAAGCTTTCTTT. Translation gives CASSLGTRPNTEAFF.

The V and J genes are TRBV5-1 and TRBJ2-1, with 8 positions matching TRBD2. V shed 4 bases and J 2 bases; nucleotides not matched to a gene: 11. Germline assignment: CDR1 SGHRS and CDR2 YFSETQ. This CDR3 region has 17 residues. As DNA, the CDR3 is TGCGCCAGCAGCCCCCAGGGAGGTAGCGGGACCTACAATGAGCAGTTCTTC. Protein sequence: CASSPQGGSGTYNEQFF. Looking up the rest from reference TRBV5-1 and TRBJ2-1 gives the full variable domain: KAGVTQTPRYLIKTRGQQVTLSCSPISGHRSVSWYQQTPGQGLQFLFEYFSETQRNKGNFPGRFSGRQFSNSRSEMNVSTLELGDSALYLCASSPQGGSGTYNEQFFGPGTRLTVL.

The table lists this clonotype with a few counts. The gene calls are TRBV10-3 and TRBJ2-5, with 9 nucleotides matching TRBD1. Germline values: CDR1 ENHRY, CDR2 SYGVKD. The V segment lost 0 bases and the J segment 4 bases; nucleotides outside the gene matches: 3. CDR3 length equals 15 residues. The CDR3 loop reads CAISESGTGRETQYF. Here the CDR3 DNA reads TGTGCCATCAGTGAGTCAGGGACAGGGCGAGAGACCCAGTACTTC.

This clonotype was seen just once. This rearrangement joins TRBV6-2 or TRBV6-3 to TRBJ2-7; TRBD2 matches 10 bases. Unmatched junction bases numbered 7, after V lost 5 bases and J lost 0 bases. Germline CDR1 MNHEY, CDR2 SVGEGT. The CDR3 length is 16 residues. CDR3 amino acids: CASSPLAGGGSYEQYF. CDR3 DNA: TGTGCCAGCAGTCCTTTAGCGGGAGGAGGCTCCTACGAGCAGTACTTC.

In its sample, this clonotype was seen a few times. This chain joins TRBV20-1 and TRBJ2-1, with TRBD2 identical over 8 bases. Trimming removed 2 bases from V and 4 bases from J; junction bases left unmatched: 10. Germline-derived CDR1 and CDR2 are DFQATT and SNEGSKA (reference sequence). This CDR3 contains 16 residues. The CDR3 DNA reads TGCAGTGCTAGACCAAAGGGACTAGTCTCATACAATGAGCAGTTCTTC. Translating it yields CSARPKGLVSYNEQFF.

Details on this clonotype: One end of the junction is discordant with germline, which a read error may explain. The gene calls are TRBV7-2 and TRBJ1-5; D gene uncertain. This CDR3 is built from 14 residues. The germline CDR1 and CDR2 sequences are SGHTA and FQGNSA. The CDR3 DNA reads TGTGCCAGCAGCCTAGCCCCCGGGAGCTGGCCCCAGCATTTT. It yields the protein CASSLAPGSWPQHF.

This clonotype has just a few counts. This chain uses TRBV12-3 or TRBV12-4 with TRBJ1-5; a possible D gene is TRBD1 (6 bases). This CDR3 contains 15 residues. V was trimmed by 6 bases and J by 5 bases, leaving 17 bases between them. The CDR3 loop reads CASSDHDRYYQPQHF. The CDR3 coding sequence is TGTGCCAGCAGCGATCACGACAGGTATTATCAGCCCCAGCATTTT.